These 9 T cell receptor beta chains came from one sample sequenced in a study of blood T cell repertoires in COVID-19. The method was immunoSEQ multiplex PCR; TCRdb's version includes in-frame clones alone and lacks a portion of them. The sample holds under 130,000 clones; roughly nine tenths are singletons and the top ten take approximately 3.5%. The specimen sequenced was peripheral blood. The source of these receptors is a woman between 55 and 75 years old with acute or convalescent COVID-19.

The J gene is TRBJ2-1, the V gene TRBV24-1, with 9 nucleotides matching TRBD1. The CDR3 sequence is 17 residues long. With V trimmed by 0 bases and J by 3 bases, 5 bases remained unmatched. Per the germline V gene, CDR1 is KGHDR and CDR2 is SFDVKD. CDR3 bases: TGTGCCACCAGTGATTTGAGGGGGACAGGGCTCTACAATGAGCAGTTCTTC. Translated, it gives CATSDLRGTGLYNEQFF.

The V gene is TRBV6-1, the J gene TRBJ2-5; 11 bases line up with TRBD2. Looked up from germline, CDR1 is MNHNS and CDR2 is SASEGT. The ends lost 1 base at V and 5 bases at J; junction bases unmatched: 6. The CDR3 is made up of 16 amino acids. The CDR3: CASSEGSGRARETQYF. The DNA for the CDR3 is TGTGCCAGCAGTGAAGGTAGCGGGAGGGCCCGGGAGACCCAGTACTTC.

The chain combines TRBV21-1 with TRBJ1-4. TRBV21-1 is described as a pseudogene. The length of the CDR3 is 16 residues. In nucleotides, the CDR3 is TGTGCCAGCAGCGGAAAACCGGGATCTCCGAATGAAAAACTGTTTTTT. Translated: CASSGKPGSPNEKLFF.

The rearrangement uses TRBV10-3 and TRBJ1-1, with 7 bases that match TRBD1. From germline, CDR1 is ENHRY and CDR2 SYGVKD. V gave up 6 bases and J gave up 4 bases; unmatched junction bases: 5. This CDR3 comprises 13 residues. DNA of the CDR3: TGTGCCATCAGCTCAACAGGGGTCACTGAAGCTTTCTTT. Protein product: CAISSTGVTEAFF.

This chain uses TRBV11-2 with TRBJ2-3, with TRBD2 identical over 9 bases. Losses at the gene ends were 5 bases for V and 5 bases for J; bases not matched to a gene: 5. The CDR3 spans 14 residues. Germline lookup yields CDR1 SGHAT and CDR2 FQNNGV. CDR3 nucleotides: TGTGCCAGCAGCCCCAGCGGGAGGAGAGATACGCAGTATTTT. Its protein is CASSPSGRRDTQYF.

This CDR3 is CASSFAGPRGQMANTGELFF. The CDR3 nucleotides are TGTGCCAGCAGCTTTGCCGGGCCCAGGGGGCAAATGGCGAACACCGGGGAGCTGTTTTTT. The chain uses TRBV12-1 and TRBJ2-2; the tabulated D call, TRBD1, remains unverified against the DNA. TRBV12-1 is a known pseudogene. CDR3 length: 20 amino acids.

The genes are TRBV6-5 and TRBJ2-1, with 12 bases that match TRBD2. Unmatched junction bases numbered 0, after V lost 6 bases and J lost 6 bases. This CDR3 region has 13 residues. Germline values: CDR1 MNHEY, CDR2 SVGAGI. CDR3: CASRLAGGNEQFF. The CDR3 region has the DNA TGTGCCAGCAGACTAGCGGGAGGCAATGAGCAGTTCTTC.

V and J are TRBV29-1 and TRBJ2-5; 11 bases map to TRBD2. The length of the CDR3 is 12 residues. Germline-derived CDR1 and CDR2 are SQVTM and ANQGSEA. J lost 5 bases, V lost 6 bases, and 2 bases had no gene match. The CDR3 region has the DNA TGCAGCGTCATAGCGGGAGGGGAGACCCAGTACTTC. It yields the protein CSVIAGGETQYF.

V and J are TRBV5-4 and TRBJ1-3, with a weak D call TRBD1 (5 bases). V was cut by 3 bases and J by 0 bases, with 13 bases left in between. The CDR3 contains 16 residues. Germline V gene lookup returns CDR1 SGHNT and CDR2 YYREEE (reference sequence). CDR3 DNA sequence: TGTGCCAGCAGCTCGACGGGGGACGTCTCTGGAAACACCATATATTTT. The encoded protein is CASSSTGDVSGNTIYF.